These 6 T cell receptor beta chains originate from one sample sequenced in a study of lung T cells in sarcoidosis with Löfgren's syndrome. In TCRdb, the reads were re-called with MiXCR into one record per CDR3 protein. The sample holds around 60,000 distinct CDR3 sequences; less than 25% are singletons and the top ten take under 3%. Sequenced input: CD4+ T cells from PBMCs. The receptors here all came from a human donor with sarcoidosis (Löfgren's syndrome or another form), or a control subject (not recorded which).

The J gene is TRBJ1-1, the V gene TRBV30, with TRBD1 matching over 10 bases. The CDR3 length is 15 residues. Trimming cost V 3 bases and J 6 bases; bases outside gene matches: 10. The germline CDR1 and CDR2 sequences are GTSNPN and SVGIG (reference sequence). DNA of the CDR3: TGTGCCTGGAGCCTTAAGACAGGGGGCGGCGCTGAAGCTTTCTTT. Encoded protein: CAWSLKTGGGAEAFF. The full variable domain, rest sourced from reference TRBV30 and TRBJ1-1, is SQTIHQWPATLVQPVGSPLSLECTVEGTSNPNLYWYRQAAGRGLQLLFYSVGIGQISSEVPQNLSASRPQDRQFILSSKKLLLSDSGFYLCAWSLKTGGGAEAFFGQGTRLTVV.

Notes on this clonotype: One base away lies a much larger clone, so this may be a sequencing read error. The V gene is TRBV20-1, the J gene TRBJ1-1, with a weak D call TRBD1 (5 bases). The CDR3 totals 14 residues. CDR1 DFQATT and CDR2 SNEGSKA come from the germline V gene (reference sequence). CDR3 region: CSARDLRGGKAASF. Here the CDR3 DNA reads TGCAGTGCTAGAGATCTACGGGGGGGTAAGGCAGCTTCCTTT.

The rearrangement uses TRBV6-6 and TRBJ1-1, with D uncertain. The CDR3 runs 14 residues. Germline-derived CDR1 and CDR2 are MNHNY and SVGAGI (reference sequence). V lost 2 bases and J lost 4, with 11 bases in between. CDR3 coding DNA: TGTGCCAGCAGTTACGCCAAGGCGGCCACTGAAGCTTTCTTT. It codes for CASSYAKAATEAFF.

The gene calls are TRBV20-1 and TRBJ1-1, with 8 bases matching TRBD1. The CDR3 runs 17 residues. From germline, CDR1 is DFQATT and CDR2 SNEGSKA (reference sequence). Trimming at V came to 0 bases and at J to 4 bases, leaving 13 bases not matched to a gene. The DNA for the CDR3 is TGCAGTGCTAGAGATGGGGGACAGGCTTTACAGAGCACTGAAGCTTTCTTT. Encoded protein: CSARDGGQALQSTEAFF.

As concerns this clonotype: A single base separates this from a much larger clone, so it may be a read error. The CDR3 reads CASGPRKKDEQFF. CDR3 bases: TGTGCCAGCGGACCACGTAAGAAAGATGAGCAGTTCTTC. The chain recombines TRBV12-3 or TRBV12-4 with TRBJ2-1, with D unclear. The V and J ends lost 8 bases and 8 bases respectively, with 16 bases between them. This CDR3 is built from 13 residues.

In this sample, this clonotype turned up many times. The J gene is TRBJ2-1, the V gene TRBV6-1; unclear D gene. Germline CDR1 and CDR2: MNHNS and SASEGT. The CDR3 covers 12 residues. Trimming left V 6 bases short and J 4 bases short, with 7 bases between. CDR3 in amino acids: CASRSEYNEQFF. The CDR3 DNA follows: TGTGCCAGCAGGTCCGAGTACAATGAGCAGTTCTTC.